These 32 T cell receptor beta chains came from one sample sequenced in a study of cytomegalovirus exposure and HLA in healthy donors (dated by TCRdb to 2016 to 2017). Libraries came from the immunoSEQ multiplex PCR assay. The multiplex PCR relied on a mix of 60 forward primers for TCR Vbeta segments and 13 reverse primers for TCR Jbeta segments. As stored in TCRdb, this immuneACCESS dataset retains in-frame rearrangements with V and J assigned. A fraction of the clones does not appear; measured against another copy, unresolved V genes explain less than half of the discrepancy, and the remainder lacks a known reason. This sample has roughly 280,000 clones in its table, and more than 55% of those were observed once. Of the sample, around 2.3% is held by the ten largest clones. Material: PBMCs. The receptors were gathered from a female donor in good health and CMV-seronegative.

There are a few counts of this clone. V is TRBV10-3 and J is TRBJ2-6; 9 nucleotides line up with TRBD1. Looked up from germline, CDR1 is ENHRY and CDR2 is SYGVKD. The ends lost 2 bases at V and 2 bases at J; junction bases unmatched: 7. The CDR3 is 18 amino acids. DNA of the CDR3: TGTGCCATCAGTGAGGGGACAGGGAGTAAGCCTGGGGCCAACGTCCTGACTTTC. Protein sequence: CAISEGTGSKPGANVLTF.

The rearrangement uses TRBV10-3 and TRBJ1-1, with 10 bases that match TRBD1. The V and J ends lost 6 bases and 5 bases, in that order; junction bases with no gene match: 6. This CDR3 comprises 14 residues. Per the germline V gene, CDR1 is ENHRY and CDR2 is SYGVKD. In DNA, the CDR3 is TGTGCCATCAGAGCCGGGACAGGGGTTACTGAAGCTTTCTTT. Protein sequence: CAIRAGTGVTEAFF.

The chain combines TRBV11-2 with TRBJ1-2; TRBD1 is a possible D gene (6 bases). Trimming cost V 5 bases and J 6 bases, with 10 bases left between them. Germline CDR1 SGHAT, CDR2 FQNNGV. CDR3 length equals 12 residues. CDR3 in DNA: TGTGCCAGCAGCCACCAGGGGAATGGCTACACCTTC. Residues: CASSHQGNGYTF.

The rearrangement links TRBV7-2 to TRBJ2-1, with a weak D call TRBD2 (6 bases). V gave up 1 base and J gave up 2 bases, with 9 bases separating them. This CDR3 has 15 amino acids. The germline V gene encodes CDR1 SGHTA and CDR2 FQGNSA. The DNA for the CDR3 is TGTGCCAGCAGCTTAGATGGACTACCCTACAATGAGCAGTTCTTC. Protein: CASSLDGLPYNEQFF.

This chain links TRBV6-1 with TRBJ1-4, with D perhaps TRBD1 (5 bases). Looked up from germline, CDR1 is MNHNS and CDR2 is SASEGT. V was shortened by 4 bases and J by 1 base, with 10 bases between the two germline ends. The CDR3 is made up of 15 amino acids. CDR3 nucleotides: TGTGCCAGCAGTGCACAGGTGGGAACTAATGAAAAACTGTTTTTT. This encodes CASSAQVGTNEKLFF.

This clone was counted a single time. The V call is TRBV2, the J call TRBJ1-2; weak D call: TRBD1 (5 bases). V was pared by 2 bases and J by 6 bases, with 10 bases between. CDR3 length: 13 amino acids. Per germline, CDR1 SNHLY and CDR2 FYNNEI. Written as DNA, the CDR3 is TGTGCCAGCAGTGAACAGGGAAACGATGGCTACACCTTC. Encoded protein: CASSEQGNDGYTF. Full variable domain (remainder filled in from reference TRBV2 and TRBJ1-2): EPEVTQTPSHQVTQMGQEVILRCVPISNHLYFYWYRQILGQKVEFLVSFYNNEISEKSEIFDDQFSVERPDGSNFTLKIRSTKLEDSAMYFCASSEQGNDGYTFGSGTRLTVV.

The V and J genes are TRBV11-2 and TRBJ2-1; D is perhaps TRBD2 (6 bases). This CDR3 region has 14 residues. Germline loops: CDR1 SGHAT, CDR2 FQNNGV. The germline V and J ends were trimmed by 0 bases and 7 bases, with 10 bases remaining between them. The DNA of the CDR3 is TGTGCCAGCAGCTTAGATTTCGGGGGTAATGAGCAGTTCTTC. The encoded protein is CASSLDFGGNEQFF. The entire variable domain, with the rest obtained from reference TRBV11-2 and TRBJ2-1, is as follows: EAGVAQSPRYKIIEKRQSVAFWCNPISGHATLYWYQQILGQGPKLLIQFQNNGVVDDSQLPKDRFSAERLKGVDSTLKIQPAKLEDSAVYLCASSLDFGGNEQFFGPGTRLTVL.

The chain carries TRBV2 and TRBJ1-5; TRBD1 might be the D (6 bases). The germline gives CDR1 SNHLY, CDR2 FYNNEI. V was clipped by 3 bases and J by 4 bases, with 16 bases between them. The CDR3 spans 16 residues. CDR3 in DNA: TGTGCCAGCAGTGACCCGGGACAACCAGATAATCAGCCCCAGCATTTT. Protein: CASSDPGQPDNQPQHF.

This chain connects TRBV28 to TRBJ2-3; D is possibly TRBD2 (6 bases). Germline V CDR1 and CDR2: MDHEN, SYDVKM. The CDR3 consists of 15 residues. The V end was cut by 5 bases, the J end by 5 bases, with 17 bases between. CDR3 residues: CASSPGRGKVDTQYF. Here the CDR3 DNA reads TGTGCCAGCAGTCCGGGGCGCGGGAAAGTAGATACGCAGTATTTT.

The chain recombines TRBV9 with TRBJ1-2, with a weak D call TRBD1 (6 bases). The length of the CDR3 is 16 residues. Germline V gives CDR1 SGDLS, CDR2 YYNGEE. V lost 4 bases and J 2 bases, leaving 18 bases between the germline ends. The DNA for the CDR3 is TGTGCCAGCAGCTACATGGGGGCAGGGTCAAACTATGGCTACACCTTC. Its protein is CASSYMGAGSNYGYTF.

This clone was detected a few times. The chain couples TRBV5-1 to TRBJ2-7, with 11 bases that match TRBD2. With V trimmed by 0 bases and J by 7 bases, 12 bases remained unmatched. The CDR3 consists of 17 residues. CDR1 SGHRS and CDR2 YFSETQ come from the germline V gene. CDR3 amino acids: CASSLASRASGRQEQYF. CDR3 in DNA: TGCGCCAGCAGCTTGGCCTCTCGGGCTAGCGGGAGGCAAGAGCAGTACTTC.

The rearrangement joins TRBV7-2 to TRBJ1-2; D might be TRBD1 (6 bases). CDR1 is SGHTA, CDR2 FQGNSA, per germline. Trimming took 1 base from V and 3 from J, leaving 15 bases between them. The CDR3 contains 16 residues. CDR3 protein: CASSLDRQGRDYGYTF. The CDR3 DNA sequence: TGTGCCAGCAGCTTAGATCGCCAGGGGAGGGACTATGGCTACACCTTC.

This clone was observed a handful of times. The genes are TRBV18 and TRBJ1-2; 9 bases are a match to TRBD1. CDR1 is KGHSH, CDR2 LQKENI, per germline. The J segment lost 5 bases and the V segment lost 3 bases, leaving 7 bases of the junction unmatched. This CDR3 comprises 15 residues. The CDR3 is CASSPLPGQGYGYTF. The CDR3 nucleotides are TGTGCCAGCTCACCGCTACCGGGACAGGGTTATGGCTACACCTTC.

This chain links TRBV19 with TRBJ1-1; D gene uncertain. The CDR3 runs 16 residues. Trimming shortened V by 1 base and J by 0 bases, and 12 bases separated the two germline ends. CDR1 is LNHDA, CDR2 SQIVND, per germline (reference sequence). CDR3 sequence (DNA): TGTGCCAGTAGTATAGTTCCACCCAGAATGAACACTGAAGCTTTCTTT. It is translated as CASSIVPPRMNTEAFF.

This clone was seen more than once but under ten times. This chain uses TRBV2 with TRBJ2-1, with 9 positions matching TRBD2. This CDR3 region has 15 residues. Germline-derived CDR1 and CDR2 are SNHLY and FYNNEI. The V gene end was trimmed by 3 bases and the J gene end by 10 bases; junction bases not matched to a gene: 10. The CDR3 DNA reads TGTGCCAGCAGTGAGGAGACTAGCGGATCTATGGAGCAGTTCTTC. It translates to CASSEETSGSMEQFF.

This clone was found a few times. The gene calls are TRBV5-4 and TRBJ2-1; 9 nucleotides line up with TRBD2. The CDR3 is 16 residues long. Germline V gene lookup returns CDR1 SGHNT and CDR2 YYREEE (reference sequence). V dropped 0 bases and J dropped 10; count of bases not matched to a gene: 11. This chain's CDR3 is CASSLGSGRLTGEQFF. The CDR3 nucleotides read TGTGCCAGCAGCTTGGGTAGCGGGAGACTTACGGGGGAGCAGTTCTTC.

The gene calls are TRBV6-6 and TRBJ2-3; TRBD1 matches 10 bases. The CDR3 covers 14 residues. V lost 5 bases, J lost 4 bases, and 3 bases stayed unmatched. Germline V gene data show CDR1 as MNHNY and CDR2 as SVGAGI (reference sequence). CDR3 amino acids: CASSPGQGSDTQYF. CDR3 in DNA: TGTGCCAGCAGTCCGGGACAGGGGTCAGATACGCAGTATTTT.

The chain employs TRBV9 and TRBJ2-1; D may be TRBD1 (5 bases). The CDR3 extends over 13 amino acids. Looked up from germline, CDR1 is SGDLS and CDR2 is YYNGEE. Trimming removed 1 base from V and 9 bases from J, with 11 bases in between. CDR3 in amino acids: CASSVLPGIEQFF. CDR3 bases: TGTGCCAGCAGCGTACTTCCAGGGATTGAGCAGTTCTTC.

The CDR3 DNA is TGTGCCAGCAGTCTAACAGGGAGGGGGGCAGATACGCAGTATTTT. Its translation is CASSLTGRGADTQYF. This chain joins TRBV28 and TRBJ2-3, with D perhaps TRBD2 (7 bases). Trimming removed 5 bases from V and 4 bases from J, with 16 bases in between. This CDR3 is 15 amino acids long. Per the germline V gene, CDR1 is MDHEN and CDR2 is SYDVKM.

This clone was observed a single time. The chain has TRBV29-1 and TRBJ1-1; 7 bases align to TRBD1. Germline CDR1 is SQVTM and CDR2 is ANQGSEA. The CDR3 has 13 amino acids. The J segment lost 6 bases and the V segment lost 6 bases, leaving 10 bases of the junction unmatched. The CDR3 sequence: CSVGRGSGAEAFF. CDR3 sequence (DNA): TGCAGCGTGGGCAGGGGGTCCGGCGCTGAAGCTTTCTTT.

This clone was observed a few times. This chain links TRBV20-1 with TRBJ1-6, with a possible D match to TRBD1 (5 bases). Trimming removed 6 bases from V and 10 bases from J, with 10 bases in between. This CDR3 region has 11 residues. Germline values: CDR1 DFQATT, CDR2 SNEGSKA (reference sequence). The CDR3 sequence: CSAGGESPLHF. The CDR3 DNA is TGCAGTGCCGGGGGGGAATCACCCCTCCACTTT.

As to this clone: Different DNA sequences within this sample yield the same CDR3. This chain links TRBV6-5 with TRBJ2-3; the D gene is possibly TRBD1 (7 bases). Trimming shortened V by 3 bases and J by 6 bases, and 16 bases separated the two germline ends. The germline CDR1 and CDR2 sequences are MNHEY and SVGAGI. This CDR3 is 15 amino acids long. The CDR3 loop reads CASSYGQGGTDTQYF. The DNA for the CDR3 is TGTGCCAGCAGTTATGGTCAGGGGGGTACGGATACGCAGTATTTT.

This clone occurred once. The CDR3 loop reads CASSVASGTPYEQYF. The CDR3 nucleotides read TGTGCCAGCAGCGTTGCTAGCGGGACGCCCTACGAGCAGTACTTC. The V gene is TRBV9, the J gene TRBJ2-7, with 9 bases aligning to TRBD2. This CDR3 contains 15 residues. Germline V gene sequence: CDR1 SGDLS, CDR2 YYNGEE. The junction had 5 bases not matched to a gene; V was cut back by 2 bases and J by 2 bases.

The chain uses TRBV28 and TRBJ2-7, with D possibly matching TRBD1 (6 bases). CDR3 length equals 15 residues. The V end lost 3 bases, the J end lost 3 bases, and 15 bases lay between the germline ends. Germline loops: CDR1 MDHEN, CDR2 SYDVKM. CDR3 loop: CASSFVDRDLYEQYF. The DNA of the CDR3 is TGTGCCAGCAGTTTCGTGGACAGAGACCTCTACGAGCAGTACTTC.

CDR3 sequence: CASSISGGGVYEQYF. CDR3 DNA sequence: TGTGCCAGTAGTATATCGGGTGGGGGGGTCTACGAGCAGTACTTC. V usage is TRBV19 and J usage is TRBJ2-7; 7 bases fit TRBD2. CDR3 length: 15 amino acids. Losses at the gene ends were 2 bases for V and 3 bases for J; bases not matched to a gene: 7. Germline V gene data show CDR1 as LNHDA and CDR2 as SQIVND (reference sequence).

This chain joins TRBV7-9 and TRBJ2-4; perhaps TRBD1 as D (6 bases). The CDR3 extends over 14 amino acids. V was shortened by 4 bases and J by 3 bases, with 10 bases between the two germline ends. Looked up from germline, CDR1 is SEHNR and CDR2 is FQNEAQ (reference sequence). The CDR3 nucleotides are TGTGCCAGCAGCTCCAGAGGGGGCAAAAACATTCAGTACTTC. It yields the protein CASSSRGGKNIQYF.

The chain recombines TRBV27 with TRBJ2-1; the match to TRBD2 covers 8 bases. The CDR3 loop spans 17 amino acids. After removal of 4 bases from V and 5 bases from J, the junction contained 13 bases not matched to a gene. CDR1 and CDR2 (germline): MNHEY, SMNVEV (reference sequence). CDR3 sequence: CASSSPHLAGINNEQFF. CDR3 nucleotide sequence: TGTGCCAGCAGTTCGCCCCATTTAGCGGGAATAAACAATGAGCAGTTCTTC.

This clone was recorded once. The V and J genes are TRBV4-1 and TRBJ2-7, with TRBD2 matching over 7 bases. V lost 0 bases, J lost 2 bases, and 10 bases stayed unmatched. From germline, CDR1 is MGHRA and CDR2 YSYEKL. This CDR3 region has 17 residues. The CDR3 DNA sequence: TGCGCCAGCAGCCAAGAACATCAGGCTAGCGGAGCCTACGAGCAGTACTTC. It codes for CASSQEHQASGAYEQYF.

CDR3 DNA: TGTGCCAGCAGCGCCAGGGGGTCCCAAGAGACCCAGTACTTC. Encoded protein: CASSARGSQETQYF. The V gene is TRBV7-9, the J gene TRBJ2-5, with 7 bases identical to TRBD1. J gave up 1 base and V 5 bases, and 4 bases lay outside the gene matches. The CDR3 is 14 residues long. The germline gives CDR1 SEHNR, CDR2 FQNEAQ (reference sequence).

The sample holds a few counts of this clone. The chain has TRBV5-8 and TRBJ1-5, with D hard to call. With 4 bases removed from V and 6 bases from J, the gap between germline ends came to 29 bases. Germline CDR1 is SGHTS and CDR2 is YDEGEE. The CDR3 consists of 19 residues. In DNA, the CDR3 is TGTGCCAGCAGCAGATATTTGGGAGTGAGTAGCGGGCCCGCTCAGCCCCAGCATTTT. Its protein is CASSRYLGVSSGPAQPQHF.

This chain connects TRBV21-1 to TRBJ1-2; TRBD1, the D gene given by the table, was not confirmed from the DNA. TRBV21-1 is a listed pseudogene. The CDR3 spans 15 residues. The CDR3: CASSRNRGLYYGYTF. For the CDR3, the DNA is TGTGCCAGCAGCAGAAACAGGGGGCTCTACTATGGCTACACCTTC.

The V gene is TRBV5-6, the J gene TRBJ2-1, with a tentative D call TRBD2 (5 bases). The CDR3 has 16 residues. Germline values: CDR1 SGHDT, CDR2 YYEEEE. The V end lost 5 bases, the J end lost 0 bases, and 15 bases lay between the germline ends. The CDR3 here is CASSSPGKGSYNEQFF. The CDR3 DNA follows: TGTGCCAGCAGTAGCCCGGGGAAAGGCTCCTACAATGAGCAGTTCTTC.